This T cell receptor beta chain was found in a study of early stage breast cancer tumors (TCRdb year 2017). Regarding the complete study: Of the roughly 16 invasive breast tumors, about a dozen were found to be estrogen receptor-positive, progesterone receptor-positive and HER2-negative. About 65% of the 12 ER+/PR+/HER2- tumors were invasive ductal carcinomas, while the other four were invasive lobular carcinomas. On average, each sample had 8 to 10-fold read coverage. Across all samples, 2,700,000 or so templates representing 1 million or so unique clonotypes were detected.

Two independent genomic DNA replicates were amplified for each sample, with 0.5 ug used for blood and around 1.5 ug for tumor or normal breast. Following the manufacturer's instructions, the ImmunoSeq Intro kit was used to carry out TCRB sequencing on genomic DNA. The multiplex PCR ran for 30 to 35 cycles using proprietary primers and spike-in control sequences for absolute quantification. Single-end 150-bp reads were used to sequence an 87-bp fragment covering the CDR3 and the flanking V and J genes. Each lane of an Illumina MiSeq running version 3.0 chemistry carried seven multiplexed samples, with two replicates apiece. The paper's data handling went like this. Raw data were processed with the vendor's proprietary pipeline, and both replicates were merged into a single result per sample. Clonotypes were defined as productive rearrangements sharing the V-gene family, CDR3 amino acid sequence and J-gene segment. Clonality was calculated as 1 minus the normalized Shannon entropy (Pielou evenness) of TCRB abundances. T cell density was estimated as total templates divided by the number of input cells, with the number of input cells inferred from the DNA input amount. Recon was used with default parameters to estimate total repertoire diversity and clonality. A clonotype was considered tumor-enriched if its abundance in tumor exceeded 0.1% and was at least 32-fold higher than its abundance in normal breast. Held by TCRdb, this immuneACCESS table contains in-frame sequences only and omits some clones. Under half of the omission traces to an unresolved V gene where checked; the cause of the rest is unknown. D and trimming were read from the DNA, whereas the V and J calls and clone size are those reported in that table. The sample table contains some 28,000 clones; only one count was recorded for 80% of them. Clones ranked in the top ten supply about 13% of the sample.

The study profiled bulk TCR beta-chain repertoires in matched peripheral blood, tumor and adjacent normal breast tissue taken from some 17 patients with early-stage breast cancer. Before surgery, whole blood (about 5-10 mL) was collected into EDTA tubes and processed within 2 hours. Peripheral blood mononuclear cells were isolated by Ficoll-Paque centrifugation in SepMate-50 tubes. PBMCs were cryopreserved in aliquots of about 2 to 4 million cells in roughly 90% FBS with around 10% DMSO and kept in liquid nitrogen. The Qiagen AllPrep DNA/RNA Mini kit was used to extract genomic DNA. Overall study outcomes, separate from this receptor: Enriched TCRB sequences shared across patients were mostly commonly generated sequences, unlikely to play an important role in the tumor microenvironment. Because the cohort was small, a breakdown by tumor subtype could not be done. Tumors showed roughly 2.5-fold higher T cell density and higher clonality than adjacent normal breast tissue. Repertoires from blood and normal breast were more alike than repertoires from blood and tumor, and in about 90% of the 16 patients, comparing each tissue with blood separated tumor from normal. Bulk genomic DNA sequencing of unsorted cells missed chain pairing and functional markers such as CD4, CD8 and FOXP3.

The CDR3 runs 14 residues from the cysteine to the phenylalanine. Of all the DNA, just the CDR3 is kept, 42 bases in frame from base 1. CDR1 and CDR2 (GTSNPN, SVGIG) derive from the germline V gene (reference sequence). Here V drops 3 bases and J drops 4 bases, and the junction holds 7 bases not matched to any gene. In regard to this clone: There is no known antigen for this receptor. No base qualities exist here, and no much larger clone lies one base off it.

This sequence was found in a person in their 60s with breast cancer. Input material: blood. The sequence links TRBV30 to TRBJ2-7; 9 bases in between match TRBD2. The CDR3 protein: CAWRTSGPFYEQYF. DNA sequence: TGTGCCTGGAGGACTAGCGGACCTTTTTACGAGCAGTACTTC.